The clone carrying this T cell receptor beta chain was counted ten times or more. Its antigen remains unidentified. These data come from a study of T cells after yellow fever vaccination. Overall study: Preparation of fractions with low cell numbers was performed using SMART-Seq v4 Ultra Low Input. Study results and limitations: Reappearing after the booster were most of the clones from primary vaccination (about 95% CD4, 88% CD8). Repertoires obtained by FACS sorting could include abundant clonotypes that entered as contaminants from the bulk population.

A 5'RACE template-switching step, the method used to make TCR cDNA, added a universal primer site and UMIs. TCRdb reanalysed the 5' RACE reads using MiXCR and keeps one entry per CDR3 protein. Of 200,000 to 300,000 distinct CDR3 sequences listed, about 7% were seen once; the top ten hold roughly 0.93%. This CDR3 spans 11 amino acids. Trimming took 0 bases from V and 6 from J, leaving 3 bases between them. The genes are TRBV12-3 or TRBV12-4 and TRBJ2-7; D remains unclear. The source of this sequence is a man between 25 and 39 years old who received the YFV17D yellow fever vaccine. The sample consisted of CD4+ T cells sorted from PBMCs, taken 15 days after the yellow fever booster vaccination. CDR3 in amino acids: CASSLAVEQYF. The CDR3 DNA reads TGTGCCAGCAGTTTAGCGGTCGAGCAGTACTTC.